What follows are 17 T cell receptor beta chains derived from one specimen sequenced in a study of T cells after yellow fever vaccination. A single record per CDR3 protein comes from TCRdb applying MiXCR to the 5' RACE reads. Of a few hundred thousand distinct CDR3 sequences in the sample, 6.9% were seen once. Sequencing used CD4+ T cells sorted from PBMCs, obtained 15 days after the yellow fever booster vaccination. The receptors derive from a man aged 30 to 45 who received the YFV17D yellow fever vaccine.

This clonotype was found a few times. The V gene is TRBV7-2, the J gene TRBJ2-3; possible D gene TRBD1, 5 bases. With 6 bases removed from V and 6 bases from J, the gap between germline ends came to 13 bases. The CDR3 has 13 amino acids. The germline CDR1 and CDR2 sequences are SGHTA and FQGNSA. The CDR3 DNA reads TGTGCCAGCAGTCCTGATAGGGGCGATACGCAGTATTTT. Protein sequence: CASSPDRGDTQYF.

This clonotype occurred many times. The V call is TRBV20-1, the J call TRBJ2-3; maybe TRBD1 (5 bases). This CDR3 has 12 amino acids. CDR1 and CDR2 from the germline V gene are DFQATT and SNEGSKA (reference sequence). V was trimmed by 3 bases and J by 3 bases, leaving 7 bases between them. The CDR3 loop reads CSASRGTDTQYF. The CDR3 nucleotides are TGCAGTGCTAGTAGGGGTACAGATACGCAGTATTTT.

This clonotype was observed a handful of times. The chain joins TRBV12-3 or TRBV12-4 to TRBJ2-7, with D possibly being TRBD1 (6 bases). The CDR3 contains 15 residues. V was cut by 7 bases and J by 3 bases, with 19 bases left in between. CDR3 DNA sequence: TGTGCCAGCACCCTACAGGGACGAGCCTTCTACGAGCAGTACTTC. Translation gives CASTLQGRAFYEQYF.

This clonotype was observed a few times. The CDR3 region has the DNA TGCGCCAGCAGCTCCCGCGTGTATTCTGATATCGCCGGGGAGCTGTTTTTT. Translated: CASSSRVYSDIAGELFF. V gene TRBV4-1 combines with J gene TRBJ2-2, with unresolved D. Trimming removed 5 bases at V and 6 bases at J, with 22 bases between. The CDR3 loop spans 17 amino acids. Looked up from germline, CDR1 is MGHRA and CDR2 is YSYEKL.

This clonotype was seen many times. The chain joins TRBV4-2 to TRBJ2-1, with D perhaps matching TRBD2 (5 bases). CDR3 length: 13 amino acids. Germline-derived CDR1 and CDR2 are LGHNA and YNFKEQ. With 8 bases removed from V and 1 base from J, the gap between germline ends came to 9 bases. The CDR3 sequence: CASGRTSYNEQFF. In DNA form, the CDR3 reads TGTGCCAGCGGAAGGACTTCCTACAATGAGCAGTTCTTC.

This clonotype has only a few counts. V gene TRBV6-2 or TRBV6-3 combines with J gene TRBJ2-1, with TRBD2 identical over 7 bases. Trimming at V came to 5 bases and at J to 10 bases, leaving 11 bases not matched to a gene. Germline V gene lookup returns CDR1 MNHEY and CDR2 SVGEGT. The CDR3 is 14 amino acids. CDR3 in DNA: TGTGCCAGCAGTACGGGGCCAGCGGGACGAGAGCAGTTCTTC. Its protein is CASSTGPAGREQFF.

There are many counts of this clonotype. This sequence joins TRBV18 and TRBJ2-3; no reliable D call. V gave up 2 bases and J gave up 11 bases, with 14 bases separating them. The CDR3 loop spans 13 amino acids. The germline gives CDR1 KGHSH, CDR2 LQKENI. The DNA for the CDR3 is TGTGCCAGCTCACCAAGTCGGGCGGAACAGCAGTATTTT. It encodes CASSPSRAEQQYF.

This clonotype showed up just a few times. The V and J genes are TRBV6-1 and TRBJ2-1, with 15 bases identical to TRBD2. Germline CDR1 MNHNS, CDR2 SASEGT. V was clipped by 8 bases and J by 6 bases; unmatched bases: 2. This CDR3 region has 14 residues. The CDR3 nucleotides read TGTGCCAGCGGACTAGCGGGGGGGTCCAATGAGCAGTTCTTC. Translated: CASGLAGGSNEQFF.

This clonotype was counted a few times. V and J are TRBV28 and TRBJ1-2; D remains ambiguous. CDR1 is MDHEN, CDR2 SYDVKM, per germline. The CDR3 covers 10 residues. Between the trimmed V and J ends, which lost 7 bases and 8 bases, there was a span of 8 bases. CDR3 protein: CASNSGGYTF. Written as DNA, the CDR3 is TGTGCCAGCAACTCGGGCGGCTACACCTTC.

This clonotype came up a few times. The chain joins TRBV10-3 to TRBJ1-5; no definite D call. This CDR3 comprises 15 residues. V gave up 2 bases and J gave up 0 bases, with 8 bases separating them. CDR1 ENHRY and CDR2 SYGVKD come from the germline V gene. The CDR3 loop is CAISEVDTSNQPQHF. The DNA for the CDR3 is TGTGCCATCAGTGAGGTTGACACTAGCAATCAGCCCCAGCATTTT.

This clonotype was observed a few times. This chain links TRBV5-1 with TRBJ2-1, with 7 bases lining up with TRBD1. V lost 7 bases and J lost 9; bases outside the gene matches: 22. Germline V gene lookup returns CDR1 SGHRS and CDR2 YFSETQ. This CDR3 has 17 residues. The CDR3 nucleotides are TGCGCCAGCTGGAACCCTCGAGGGACAGAGCTGATCAGTGAGCAGTTCTTC. Amino acid sequence: CASWNPRGTELISEQFF.

This clonotype was seen a few times. V and J are TRBV7-2 and TRBJ2-1, with D perhaps TRBD1 (6 bases). The germline CDR1 and CDR2 sequences are SGHTA and FQGNSA. V was clipped by 4 bases and J by 4 bases, with 8 bases between them. The CDR3 loop spans 13 amino acids. Here the CDR3 reads CASSSGQYNEQFF. The CDR3 coding sequence is TGTGCCAGCAGCTCGGGACAATACAATGAGCAGTTCTTC.

This clonotype was recorded many times. The chain is built from TRBV29-1 and TRBJ2-1; D is unclear. Trimming removed 2 bases at V and 4 bases at J, with 6 bases between. The CDR3 is 12 amino acids. Looked up from germline, CDR1 is SQVTM and CDR2 is ANQGSEA. Here the CDR3 DNA reads TGCAGCGTTGAACAGATATACAATGAGCAGTTCTTC. It specifies CSVEQIYNEQFF.

The rearrangement links TRBV5-6 to TRBJ2-5; D might be TRBD1 (5 bases). The CDR3 extends over 12 amino acids. The V end lost 1 base, the J end lost 5 bases, and 6 bases lay between the germline ends. CDR1 and CDR2 from the germline V gene are SGHDT and YYEEEE. CDR3 amino acids: CASSLYRETQYF. CDR3 nucleotides: TGTGCCAGCAGCTTGTACAGGGAGACCCAGTACTTC. Filled out from reference TRBV5-6 and TRBJ2-5, the complete variable domain reads DAGVTQSPTHLIKTRGQQVTLRCSPKSGHDTVSWYQQALGQGPQFIFQYYEEEERQRGNFPDRFSGHQFPNYSSELNVNALLLGDSALYLCASSLYRETQYFGPGTRLLVL.

This clonotype was detected a few times. The rearrangement uses TRBV30 and TRBJ2-2, with D hard to call. The CDR3 sequence is 14 residues long. V lost 4 bases and J lost 5, with 14 bases in between. Germline V gives CDR1 GTSNPN, CDR2 SVGIG (reference sequence). CDR3 in DNA: TGTGCCTGGAACACGGTGTTTAAGACCGGGGAGCTGTTTTTT. Translated, it gives CAWNTVFKTGELFF.

This clonotype was counted only a few times. The rearrangement uses TRBV24-1 and TRBJ2-2, with 9 bases aligning to TRBD1. This CDR3 is 16 amino acids long. V was clipped by 6 bases and J by 4 bases; unmatched bases: 8. Germline V gene lookup returns CDR1 KGHDR and CDR2 SFDVKD. As DNA, the CDR3 is TGTGCCACCAGTAAAAAGGGACAGGGAGCCACCGGGGAGCTGTTTTTT. As protein: CATSKKGQGATGELFF.

The rearrangement joins TRBV6-6 to TRBJ1-1, with D unclear. Trimming removed 2 bases from V and 4 bases from J, with 8 bases in between. CDR1 is MNHNY and CDR2 is SVGAGI in the germline V gene (reference sequence). There are 13 residues in the CDR3. CDR3 in amino acids: CASSYRLATEAFF. The CDR3 DNA follows: TGTGCCAGCAGTTACCGACTCGCCACTGAAGCTTTCTTT.